The TCR beta chain described here comes from a study of blood T cell repertoires in COVID-19. The wider study: Collection of acute and convalescent COVID-19 samples took place in the United States, Italy and Spain. From T cells, B-cell-depleted T cells, or PBMCs came the material, which was cDNA or gDNA.

The length of the CDR3 is 15 residues. CDR1 and CDR2 from the germline V gene are LGHDT and YNNKEL (reference sequence). V lost 4 bases, J lost 1 base, and 6 bases stayed unmatched. Original handling: Counts of nucleated cells, estimated from reference gene primer amplification, were obtained. Clones were read by immunoSEQ multiplex PCR, and TCRdb kept only the in-frame ones, dropping some. The DNA gave D and trimming, while V, J and clone size come from that table. The sample lists more than 55,000 clones, 88% occurring once. The chain joins TRBV3-1 (or the pseudogene TRBV3-2) to TRBJ1-2; 7 bases align to TRBD1. The sequenced sample consisted of peripheral blood. The source of this sequence is a woman aged 65 to 85 with acute or convalescent COVID-19. CDR3 nucleotide sequence: TGTGCCAGCAGCCCCAGGGACAGAATTAACTATGGCTACACCTTC. This sequence encodes CASSPRDRINYGYTF.